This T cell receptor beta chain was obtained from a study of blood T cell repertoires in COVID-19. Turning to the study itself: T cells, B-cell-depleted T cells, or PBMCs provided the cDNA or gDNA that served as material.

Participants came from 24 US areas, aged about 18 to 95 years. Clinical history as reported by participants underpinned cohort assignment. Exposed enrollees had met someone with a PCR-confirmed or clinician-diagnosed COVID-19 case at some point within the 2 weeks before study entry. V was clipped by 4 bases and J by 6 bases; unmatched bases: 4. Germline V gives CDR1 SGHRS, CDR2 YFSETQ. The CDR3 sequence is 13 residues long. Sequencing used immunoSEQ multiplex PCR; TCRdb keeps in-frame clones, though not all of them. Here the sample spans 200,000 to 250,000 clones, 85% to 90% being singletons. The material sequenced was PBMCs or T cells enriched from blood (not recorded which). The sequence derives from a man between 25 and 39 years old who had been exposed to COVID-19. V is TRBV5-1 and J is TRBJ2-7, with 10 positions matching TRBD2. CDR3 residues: CASSSGGAGEQYF. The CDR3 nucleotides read TGCGCCAGCAGCAGCGGGGGGGCCGGCGAGCAGTACTTC.